Listed here are 32 T cell receptor beta chains from one sample, sequenced in a study of cytomegalovirus exposure and HLA in healthy donors. The primer mix had 60 Vbeta and 13 Jbeta primers. Assay used: immunoSEQ multiplex PCR; TCRdb lists only in-frame clones, some missing. The table shows over 55,000 clones, with roughly two thirds occurring only once. Sequenced: PBMCs. These receptors all stem from a man between 35 and 55 years old in good health and CMV-seropositive.

CDR3 protein: CASSQDPGQSNQPQHF. The CDR3 coding sequence is TGTGCCAGCAGCCAAGATCCGGGTCAGAGCAATCAGCCCCAGCATTTT. This chain uses TRBV4-2 with TRBJ1-5; D remains unclear. The V gene lost 0 bases and the J gene lost 1 base, with 10 bases spanning the gap. The CDR3 has 16 residues. The V gene's germline CDR1 is LGHNA and CDR2 YNFKEQ.

The chain joins TRBV29-1 to TRBJ1-2, with unresolved D. CDR1 and CDR2 (germline): SQVTM, ANQGSEA. The V end was cut by 6 bases, the J end by 2 bases, with 13 bases between. The CDR3 has 13 amino acids. This chain's CDR3 is CSVAPEANYGYTF. The CDR3 DNA is TGCAGCGTGGCCCCGGAGGCCAACTATGGCTACACCTTC.

The genes are TRBV7-2 and TRBJ1-4; a possible D gene is TRBD1 (6 bases). Germline lookup yields CDR1 SGHTA and CDR2 FQGNSA. V was shortened by 3 bases and J by 5 bases, with 13 bases between the two germline ends. The CDR3 runs to 15 residues. DNA for the CDR3: TGTGCCAGCAGCTTTAGACAGGCGATAAATGAAAAACTGTTTTTT. This codes for CASSFRQAINEKLFF.

The chain has TRBV30 and TRBJ1-1, with TRBD1 as a possible D gene (5 bases). Germline CDR1 reads GTSNPN; CDR2 reads SVGIG (reference sequence). The V gene lost 5 bases and the J gene lost 3 bases, with 19 bases spanning the gap. CDR3 length: 15 amino acids. DNA of the CDR3: TGTGCCTGGGGGGGTCTCGGAGGGACCTACACTGAAGCTTTCTTT. Its translation is CAWGGLGGTYTEAFF. Full variable domain (outside the CDR3, taken from reference TRBV30 and TRBJ1-1): SQTIHQWPATLVQPVGSPLSLECTVEGTSNPNLYWYRQAAGRGLQLLFYSVGIGQISSEVPQNLSASRPQDRQFILSSKKLLLSDSGFYLCAWGGLGGTYTEAFFGQGTRLTVV.

This sequence joins TRBV6-1 and TRBJ1-2, with unresolved D. Germline V gene lookup returns CDR1 MNHNS and CDR2 SASEGT. There are 14 residues in the CDR3. V lost 2 bases, J lost 7 bases, and 14 bases lay in between. CDR3 protein: CASSERWQDGGYTF. DNA for the CDR3: TGTGCCAGCAGTGAACGATGGCAGGATGGTGGCTACACCTTC.

The gene calls are TRBV9 and TRBJ1-1, with D perhaps matching TRBD1 (6 bases). The V end lost 3 bases, the J end lost 4 bases, and 19 bases lay between the germline ends. The germline CDR1 and CDR2 sequences are SGDLS and YYNGEE. The CDR3 covers 16 residues. The chain's CDR3 is CASSAIPGAGGTEAFF. DNA for the CDR3: TGTGCCAGCAGCGCGATTCCAGGGGCTGGAGGCACTGAAGCTTTCTTT.

The rearrangement links TRBV5-1 to TRBJ1-4, with a weak D call TRBD1 (5 bases). The CDR3 has 14 residues. V gave up 4 bases and J gave up 7 bases, with 14 bases separating them. Germline assignment: CDR1 SGHRS and CDR2 YFSETQ. The CDR3 nucleotides read TGCGCCAGCAGCCCGACACTTAGGGGTGAAAAACTGTTTTTT. Protein: CASSPTLRGEKLFF.

The V call is TRBV4-1, the J call TRBJ2-7; D is possibly TRBD2 (6 bases). There are 13 residues in the CDR3. The V and J ends lost 0 bases and 3 bases respectively, with 6 bases between them. Germline CDR1 is MGHRA and CDR2 is YSYEKL. The CDR3 DNA sequence: TGCGCCAGCAGCCAAGAGGAGGGCTACGAGCAGTACTTC. It specifies CASSQEEGYEQYF.

The rearrangement links TRBV30 to TRBJ1-6; TRBD1 matches 9 bases. Unmatched junction bases numbered 9, after V lost 5 bases and J lost 4 bases. The CDR3 extends over 16 amino acids. Germline V gene lookup returns CDR1 GTSNPN and CDR2 SVGIG (reference sequence). CDR3 nucleotide sequence: TGTGCCTGGCGGTGGACAGGACAGGGGTATAATTCACCCCTCCACTTT. Its protein is CAWRWTGQGYNSPLHF.

This sequence joins TRBV29-1 and TRBJ1-2; maybe TRBD1 (6 bases). The V end lost 7 bases, the J end lost 8 bases, and 23 bases lay between the germline ends. The germline V gene has CDR1 SQVTM and CDR2 ANQGSEA. The CDR3 contains 14 residues. The CDR3 loop is CSAAGTPQRGGYTF. CDR3 nucleotide sequence: TGCAGCGCCGCTGGGACACCCCAAAGAGGGGGCTACACCTTC.

In its sample, this clone was seen a few times. CDR3 protein: CASSLASGVRYEQYF. The CDR3 region has the DNA TGTGCCAGCAGCTTAGCTAGCGGGGTACGGTACGAGCAGTACTTC. The chain joins TRBV11-2 to TRBJ2-7; 9 positions agree with TRBD2. The trim removed 1 base at V and 4 bases at J, leaving 5 bases unmatched. CDR3 size: 15 residues. Germline assignment: CDR1 SGHAT and CDR2 FQNNGV.

The V and J genes are TRBV2 and TRBJ1-1; perhaps TRBD1 as D (5 bases). Trimming took 1 base from V and 6 from J, leaving 12 bases between them. The CDR3 extends over 14 amino acids. From germline, CDR1 is SNHLY and CDR2 FYNNEI. The CDR3 region is CASSEGSGQPEAFF. The CDR3 bases are TGTGCCAGCAGTGAAGGTTCAGGGCAACCTGAAGCTTTCTTT.

The chain carries TRBV19 and TRBJ1-5; 7 nucleotides match TRBD1. Germline values: CDR1 LNHDA, CDR2 SQIVND (reference sequence). This CDR3 has 19 amino acids. V dropped 2 bases and J dropped 2; count of bases not matched to a gene: 15. The CDR3 region has the DNA TGTGCCAGTAGTATACCGGCAGGGGGGCAGGCGAGGGGCAATCAGCCCCAGCATTTT. It codes for CASSIPAGGQARGNQPQHF.

Only a few counts were recorded for this clone. The chain couples TRBV10-3 to TRBJ1-1; D is perhaps TRBD1 (5 bases). Germline V gene data show CDR1 as ENHRY and CDR2 as SYGVKD. Deletions cut 6 bases from V and 1 base from J, with 12 bases between. This CDR3 is 14 amino acids long. The CDR3 loop reads CAIRKDSRNTEAFF. Here the CDR3 DNA reads TGTGCCATCAGGAAAGACAGCAGGAACACTGAAGCTTTCTTT.

The chain employs TRBV10-3 and TRBJ1-5; the D is unclear. From germline, CDR1 is ENHRY and CDR2 SYGVKD. The CDR3 is made up of 14 amino acids. Trimming pared 2 bases from V and 1 base from J, leaving 6 bases between. This CDR3 reads CAISETTSNQPQHF. Here the CDR3 DNA reads TGTGCCATCAGTGAGACAACGAGCAATCAGCCCCAGCATTTT.

This clone was detected once. The chain couples TRBV6-6 to TRBJ1-1, with D unresolved. The CDR3 covers 14 residues. Trimming cost V 10 bases and J 0 bases, with 15 bases left between them. Germline V lookup: CDR1 MNHNY, CDR2 SVGAGI (reference sequence). CDR3 loop: CATVREGMNTEAFF. CDR3 sequence (DNA): TGTGCCACCGTCCGGGAGGGCATGAACACTGAAGCTTTCTTT.

The chain is built from TRBV7-2 and TRBJ1-2; possibly TRBD1 for D (5 bases). The V gene's germline CDR1 is SGHTA and CDR2 FQGNSA. The CDR3 covers 14 residues. Trimming stripped 5 bases from V and 7 bases from J, with 17 bases between. This chain's CDR3 is CASSPGHGAGGYTF. The CDR3 nucleotides read TGTGCCAGCAGCCCGGGCCATGGGGCCGGTGGCTACACCTTC.

The gene calls are TRBV5-1 and TRBJ2-3; 8 bases map to TRBD2. The germline gives CDR1 SGHRS, CDR2 YFSETQ. The CDR3 consists of 14 residues. The V segment lost 2 bases and the J segment 4 bases; nucleotides outside the gene matches: 3. The CDR3 sequence is CASSFREGADTQYF. As DNA, the CDR3 is TGCGCCAGCAGCTTCCGGGAGGGGGCAGATACGCAGTATTTT.

The J gene is TRBJ2-3, the V gene TRBV7-3; the match to TRBD1 covers 7 bases. The ends lost 5 bases at V and 4 bases at J; junction bases unmatched: 12. The germline CDR1 and CDR2 sequences are SGHTA and FQGTGA. There are 16 residues in the CDR3. The CDR3 sequence is CASSPTPRQGADTQYF. Written as DNA, the CDR3 is TGTGCCAGCAGCCCTACACCGAGACAGGGCGCAGATACGCAGTATTTT. Drawing the rest from reference TRBV7-3 and TRBJ2-3, the complete variable domain is GAGVSQTPSNKVTEKGKYVELRCDPISGHTALYWYRQSLGQGPEFLIYFQGTGAADDSGLPNDRFFAVRPEGSVSTLKIQRTERGDSAVYLCASSPTPRQGADTQYFGPGTRLTVL.

This chain connects TRBV7-9 to TRBJ1-2; TRBD1 is a possible D gene (5 bases). Trimming took off 3 bases at V and 6 bases at J, with 8 bases between the two ends. The CDR3 has 12 amino acids. Germline CDR1 is SEHNR and CDR2 is FQNEAQ (reference sequence). CDR3 DNA sequence: TGTGCCAGCAGCTTGTTACAGGATGGCTACACCTTC. Its protein product is CASSLLQDGYTF.

The V and J genes are TRBV5-6 and TRBJ1-2; D unresolved. Trimming took off 0 bases at V and 4 bases at J, with 7 bases between the two ends. From germline, CDR1 is SGHDT and CDR2 YYEEEE. The CDR3 has 13 residues. The CDR3 protein is CASSLVLGYGYTF. CDR3 in DNA: TGTGCCAGCAGCTTGGTACTCGGCTATGGCTACACCTTC.

This clone was picked up a small number of times. The chain employs TRBV6-6 and TRBJ1-2; 9 positions agree with TRBD1. CDR3 length: 14 residues. Germline CDR1 MNHNY, CDR2 SVGAGI (reference sequence). The ends lost 0 bases at V and 4 bases at J; junction bases unmatched: 0. CDR3 nucleotide sequence: TGTGCCAGCAGTTACTCGGACAGGGGCTATGGCTACACCTTC. Protein sequence: CASSYSDRGYGYTF.

This clone was found a few times. The V gene is TRBV5-4, the J gene TRBJ1-6; D remains unclear. Germline lookup yields CDR1 SGHNT and CDR2 YYREEE (reference sequence). V dropped 0 bases and J dropped 9 bases, with 13 bases sitting between them. The CDR3 is 15 residues long. In DNA form, the CDR3 reads TGTGCCAGCAGCTTGGTTTCCGGGTTCGGTTCACCCCTCCACTTT. Translation: CASSLVSGFGSPLHF.

By share of the sample, this clone is medium-sized. V usage is TRBV4-3 and J usage is TRBJ1-1; no firm D call. Trimming took off 0 bases at V and 5 bases at J, with 7 bases between the two ends. Per the germline V gene, CDR1 is LGHNA and CDR2 is YSLEER. CDR3 length: 13 amino acids. The DNA of the CDR3 is TGCGCCAGCAGCCAAGAGGCAGAAACTGAAGCTTTCTTT. Protein: CASSQEAETEAFF.

This clone was counted between two and nine times. The chain combines TRBV5-1 with TRBJ2-7; tentatively, D is TRBD2 (5 bases). Between the trimmed V and J ends, which lost 0 bases and 0 bases, there was a span of 10 bases. The CDR3 sequence is 15 residues long. Germline values: CDR1 SGHRS, CDR2 YFSETQ. The CDR3 nucleotides read TGCGCCAGCAGCTTGGTGGCGGGCCCCTCCTACGAGCAGTACTTC. Translation: CASSLVAGPSYEQYF.

This chain joins TRBV5-8 and TRBJ1-5; 8 nucleotides line up with TRBD1. V shed 7 bases and J 3 bases; nucleotides not matched to a gene: 9. The length of the CDR3 is 15 residues. The germline V gene encodes CDR1 SGHTS and CDR2 YDEGEE. Written as DNA, the CDR3 is TGTGCCAGCCCTCCCCCGGGACAGGACAATCAGCCCCAGCATTTT. Amino acid sequence: CASPPPGQDNQPQHF.

This clone was detected only a few times. CDR3 protein: CASSILGQGFVGYTF. The CDR3, as DNA: TGTGCCAGTAGTATACTGGGACAGGGTTTTGTTGGCTACACCTTC. The chain links TRBV19 to TRBJ1-2, with TRBD1 identical over 9 bases. Germline V CDR1 and CDR2: LNHDA, SQIVND (reference sequence). This CDR3 spans 15 amino acids. J lost 7 bases, V lost 2 bases, and 8 bases had no gene match.

At least ten counts were recorded for this clone. The chain is built from TRBV7-3 and TRBJ1-1; D unclear. Per germline, CDR1 SGHTA and CDR2 FQGTGA. Trimming shortened V by 2 bases and J by 1 base, and 14 bases separated the two germline ends. The CDR3 covers 16 residues. The CDR3 sequence is CASSLLKRRENTEAFF. The CDR3 DNA is TGTGCCAGCAGCTTATTAAAACGGCGGGAGAACACTGAAGCTTTCTTT.

This clone was recorded a few times. V gene TRBV6-5 combines with J gene TRBJ1-1, with 9 bases matching TRBD1. Germline assignment: CDR1 MNHEY and CDR2 SVGAGI. This CDR3 spans 16 amino acids. Trimming removed 6 bases from V and 2 bases from J; junction bases left unmatched: 10. In DNA form, the CDR3 reads TGTGCCAGCAGCTACGGACAGGGGAGGGTTAACACTGAAGCTTTCTTT. It specifies CASSYGQGRVNTEAFF.

The chain has TRBV28 and TRBJ2-1; 7 bases fit TRBD1. This CDR3 is built from 16 residues. With 7 bases clipped from V and 1 base from J, the junction kept 10 bases outside the gene matches. CDR1 and CDR2 from the germline V gene are MDHEN and SYDVKM. The CDR3 region is CASTSTGMPSYNEQFF. DNA of the CDR3: TGTGCCAGCACCTCGACAGGGATGCCGTCCTACAATGAGCAGTTCTTC.

This rearrangement joins TRBV15 to TRBJ1-2, with a weak D call TRBD1 (6 bases). V was pared by 3 bases and J by 0 bases, with 11 bases between. This CDR3 comprises 15 residues. Germline CDR1 is LNHNV and CDR2 is YYDKDF (reference sequence). The CDR3 nucleotides read TGTGCCACCAGCAGGGACAGATCTTCTAACTATGGCTACACCTTC. Its translation is CATSRDRSSNYGYTF.

The sample holds a few counts of this clone. The gene calls are TRBV7-8 and TRBJ2-3; D possibly corresponds to TRBD1 (5 bases). The CDR3 extends over 14 amino acids. Germline lookup yields CDR1 SGHVS and CDR2 FQNEAQ. V was cut by 8 bases and J by 3 bases, with 15 bases left in between. CDR3 amino acids: CASGPSSGTDTQYF. The CDR3 DNA reads as TGTGCCAGCGGCCCCTCCTCAGGGACAGATACGCAGTATTTT.